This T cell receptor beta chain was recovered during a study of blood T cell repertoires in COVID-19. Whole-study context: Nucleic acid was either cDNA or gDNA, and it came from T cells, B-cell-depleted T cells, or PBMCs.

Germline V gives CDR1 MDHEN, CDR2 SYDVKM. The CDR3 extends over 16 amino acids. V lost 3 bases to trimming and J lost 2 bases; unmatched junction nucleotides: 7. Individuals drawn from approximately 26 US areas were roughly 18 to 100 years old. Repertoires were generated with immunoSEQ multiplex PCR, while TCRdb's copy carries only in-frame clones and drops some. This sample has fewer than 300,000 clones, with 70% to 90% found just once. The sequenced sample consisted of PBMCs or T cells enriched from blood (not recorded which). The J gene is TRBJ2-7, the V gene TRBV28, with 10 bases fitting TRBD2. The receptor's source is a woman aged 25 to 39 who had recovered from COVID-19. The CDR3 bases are TGTGCCAGCAGTTTCAGGGGTAGCGGGAGGCCCTACGAGCAGTACTTC. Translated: CASSFRGSGRPYEQYF.